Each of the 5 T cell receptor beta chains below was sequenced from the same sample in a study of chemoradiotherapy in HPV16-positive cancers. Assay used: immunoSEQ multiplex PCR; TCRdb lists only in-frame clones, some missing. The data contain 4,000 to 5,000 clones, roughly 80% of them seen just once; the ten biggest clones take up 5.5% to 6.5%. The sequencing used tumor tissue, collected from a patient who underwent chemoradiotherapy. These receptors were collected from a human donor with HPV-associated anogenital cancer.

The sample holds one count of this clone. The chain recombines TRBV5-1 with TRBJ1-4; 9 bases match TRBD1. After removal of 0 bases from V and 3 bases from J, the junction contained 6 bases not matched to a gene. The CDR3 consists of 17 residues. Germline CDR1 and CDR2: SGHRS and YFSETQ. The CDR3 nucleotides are TGCGCCAGCAGCTTGGGACAGGGGGAGGGTCCTAATGAAAAACTGTTTTTT. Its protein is CASSLGQGEGPNEKLFF.

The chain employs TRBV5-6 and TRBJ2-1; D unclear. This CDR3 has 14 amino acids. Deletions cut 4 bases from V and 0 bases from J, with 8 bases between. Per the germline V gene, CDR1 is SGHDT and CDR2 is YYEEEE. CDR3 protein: CASSIGSSYNEQFF. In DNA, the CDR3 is TGTGCCAGCAGCATCGGTAGCTCCTACAATGAGCAGTTCTTC.

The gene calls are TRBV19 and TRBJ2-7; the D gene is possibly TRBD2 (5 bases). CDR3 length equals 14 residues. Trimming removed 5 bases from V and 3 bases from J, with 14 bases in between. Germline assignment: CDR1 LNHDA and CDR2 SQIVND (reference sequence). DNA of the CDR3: TGTGCCAGTAGTCGATCGGGAAACCTCTACGAGCAGTACTTC. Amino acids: CASSRSGNLYEQYF. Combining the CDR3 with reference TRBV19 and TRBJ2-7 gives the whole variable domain DGGITQSPKYLFRKEGQNVTLSCEQNLNHDAMYWYRQDPGQGLRLIYYSQIVNDFQKGDIAEGYSVSREKKESFPLTVTSAQKNPTAFYLCASSRSGNLYEQYFGPGTRLTVT.

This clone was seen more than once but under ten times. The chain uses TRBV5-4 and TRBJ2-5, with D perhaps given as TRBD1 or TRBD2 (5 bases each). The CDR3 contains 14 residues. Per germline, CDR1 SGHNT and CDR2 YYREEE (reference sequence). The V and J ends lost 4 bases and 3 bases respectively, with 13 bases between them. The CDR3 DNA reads TGTGCCAGCAGCAGACCCGGGACGGAAGAGACCCAGTACTTC. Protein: CASSRPGTEETQYF.

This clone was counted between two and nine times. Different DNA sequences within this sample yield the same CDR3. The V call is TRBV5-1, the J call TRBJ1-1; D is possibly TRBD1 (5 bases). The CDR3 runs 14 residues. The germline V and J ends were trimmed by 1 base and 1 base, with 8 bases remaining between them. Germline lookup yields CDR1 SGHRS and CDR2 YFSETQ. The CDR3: CASSLLTENTEAFF. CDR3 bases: TGCGCCAGCAGCTTGCTGACAGAGAACACTGAAGCTTTCTTT.